Listed below are T cell receptor beta chains from one sample, sequenced in a study of cytomegalovirus exposure and HLA in healthy donors. The data were produced by immunoSEQ multiplex PCR, yet TCRdb's version contains in-frame clones alone and is incomplete. Of approximately 100,000 clones listed, around 76% are singletons. The sample was PBMCs. All receptors come from a woman aged 50 to 60 in good health and CMV-seropositive. Both conserved end residues are part of each CDR3. A D gene is named only where the DNA matches it firmly. Expanded clones are given a class, and other clones once, few, many or no size at all.

size	V	J	D	CDR3	DNA
once	TRBV9	TRBJ1-2	TRBD1	CASSVSDRGETYGYTF	TGTGCCAGCAGCGTGTCCGACAGGGGGGAAACATATGGCTACACCTTC
-	TRBV6-1	TRBJ1-6	-	CAGGEGGNSPLHF	TGTGCCGGAGGGGAAGGTGGTAATTCACCCCTCCACTTT
few	TRBV6-1	TRBJ2-1	TRBD2	CASREGLAGSGIF	TGTGCCAGCAGGGAGGGACTAGCGGGCTCAGGGATCTTC
-	TRBV2	TRBJ2-2	TRBD1	CASSQTGDGELFF	TGTGCCAGCAGCCAGACAGGGGACGGGGAGCTGTTTTTT
-	TRBV7-9	TRBJ1-4	-	CASSLGGAGEGEKLFF	TGTGCCAGCAGCTTAGGGGGGGCGGGAGAGGGTGAAAAACTGTTTTTT
-	TRBV5-8	TRBJ1-3	TRBD1	CASSSAGTGFGNTIYF	TGTGCCAGCAGCTCGGCCGGGACAGGGTTTGGAAACACCATATATTTT
-	TRBV30	TRBJ2-1	-	CAWSVRRGSSYNEQFF	TGTGCCTGGAGTGTAAGGCGAGGGAGCTCCTACAATGAGCAGTTCTTC
-	TRBV6-1	TRBJ2-2	-	CASRENVRENTGELFF	TGTGCCAGCAGGGAAAATGTCCGGGAGAACACCGGGGAGCTGTTTTTT
-	TRBV2	TRBJ1-5	-	CASRVGPTGGEPQHF	TGTGCCAGCAGGGTTGGGCCGACAGGAGGAGAGCCCCAGCATTTT
-	TRBV19	TRBJ2-6	-	CASSIGQRAISGANVLTF	TGTGCCAGTAGTATTGGCCAGAGGGCCATCTCTGGGGCCAACGTCCTGACTTTC
-	TRBV7-9	TRBJ1-1	TRBD1	CASSFRWTGVTEAFF	TGTGCCAGCAGCTTTAGGTGGACAGGGGTCACTGAAGCTTTCTTT
-	TRBV19	TRBJ2-2	TRBD1	CASSIARGPTGELFF	TGTGCCAGTAGTATAGCTAGGGGGCCCACCGGGGAGCTGTTTTTT
few	TRBV2	TRBJ1-1	TRBD1	CASSEAGGGVTEAFF	TGTGCCAGCAGTGAGGCAGGGGGAGGCGTTACTGAAGCTTTCTTT
-	TRBV6-5	TRBJ1-5	-	CASSYRGSQPQHF	TGTGCCAGCAGTTACAGGGGATCACAGCCCCAGCATTTT
-	TRBV7-6	TRBJ2-7	TRBD2	CASSLTSGGLAYEQYF	TGTGCCAGCAGCTTAACTAGCGGGGGACTAGCCTACGAGCAGTACTTC
-	TRBV7-6	TRBJ2-7	TRBD1	CASSPRGKVDEQYF	TGTGCCAGCAGCCCCAGGGGGAAGGTCGACGAGCAGTACTTC
-	TRBV14	TRBJ2-7	TRBD2	CASSSRGGRDEQYF	TGTGCCAGCAGTTCGCGGGGGGGCCGGGACGAGCAGTACTTC
-	TRBV5-1	TRBJ2-7	TRBD1	CASSLKDRAGYEQYF	TGCGCCAGCAGCTTAAAGGACAGGGCCGGGTACGAGCAGTACTTC